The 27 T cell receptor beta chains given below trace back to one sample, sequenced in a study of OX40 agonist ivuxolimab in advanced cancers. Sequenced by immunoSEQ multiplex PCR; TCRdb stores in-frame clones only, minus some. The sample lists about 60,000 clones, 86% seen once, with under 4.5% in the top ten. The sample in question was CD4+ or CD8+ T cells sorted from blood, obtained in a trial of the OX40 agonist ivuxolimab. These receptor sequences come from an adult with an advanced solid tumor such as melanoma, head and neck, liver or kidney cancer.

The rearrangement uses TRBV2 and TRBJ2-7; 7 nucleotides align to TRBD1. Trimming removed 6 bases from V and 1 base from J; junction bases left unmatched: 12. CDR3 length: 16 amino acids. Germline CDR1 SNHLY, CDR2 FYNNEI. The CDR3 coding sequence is TGTGCCAGCAGCAATCCCCCGGCAGGGGGTTCCTACGAGCAGTACTTC. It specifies CASSNPPAGGSYEQYF.

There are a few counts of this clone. CDR3: CASSFTSSDTQYF. DNA for the CDR3: TGTGCCAGCAGCTTTACCTCGTCAGATACGCAGTATTTT. The rearrangement joins TRBV7-3 to TRBJ2-3; D is unresolved. This CDR3 comprises 13 residues. The germline gives CDR1 SGHTA, CDR2 FQGTGA. V was clipped by 3 bases and J by 4 bases, with 8 bases between them. Full variable domain (remainder filled in from reference TRBV7-3 and TRBJ2-3): GAGVSQTPSNKVTEKGKYVELRCDPISGHTALYWYRQSLGQGPEFLIYFQGTGAADDSGLPNDRFFAVRPEGSVSTLKIQRTERGDSAVYLCASSFTSSDTQYFGPGTRLTVL.

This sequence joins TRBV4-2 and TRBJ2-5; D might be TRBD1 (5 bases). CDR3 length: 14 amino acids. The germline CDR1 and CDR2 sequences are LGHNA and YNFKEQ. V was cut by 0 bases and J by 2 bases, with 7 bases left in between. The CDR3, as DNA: TGTGCCAGCAGCCAAGAAGGGGCGCAAGAGACCCAGTACTTC. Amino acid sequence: CASSQEGAQETQYF.

The CDR3 is CASSEAAGAEDEQFF. In DNA, the CDR3 is TGTGCCAGCAGTGAAGCGGCAGGGGCCGAAGATGAGCAGTTCTTC. The rearrangement uses TRBV6-1 and TRBJ2-1, with D possibly TRBD1 on 6 matching bases. Germline loops: CDR1 MNHNS, CDR2 SASEGT. V was cut by 0 bases and J by 8 bases, with 14 bases left in between. CDR3 size: 15 residues.

The CDR3 DNA reads as TGTGCCAGCAGCGTAGGAGGGCAGGGAGCCGTCCTGACTTTC. Translating gives CASSVGGQGAVLTF. The rearrangement joins TRBV9 to TRBJ2-6; D may match TRBD1 or TRBD2 (5 bases each). This CDR3 is 14 amino acids long. Germline-derived CDR1 and CDR2 are SGDLS and YYNGEE. Trimming cost V 0 bases and J 12 bases, with 13 bases left between them.

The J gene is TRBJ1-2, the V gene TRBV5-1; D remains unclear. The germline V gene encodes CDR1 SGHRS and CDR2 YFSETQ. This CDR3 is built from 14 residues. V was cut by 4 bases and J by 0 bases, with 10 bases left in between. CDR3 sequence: CASSVETPNYGYTF. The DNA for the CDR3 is TGCGCCAGCAGCGTGGAGACCCCTAACTATGGCTACACCTTC.

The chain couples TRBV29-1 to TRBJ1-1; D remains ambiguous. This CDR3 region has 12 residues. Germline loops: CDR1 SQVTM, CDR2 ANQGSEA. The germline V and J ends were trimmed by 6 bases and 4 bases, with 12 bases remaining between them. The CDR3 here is CSVGRAATEAFF. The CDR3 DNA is TGCAGCGTAGGACGAGCAGCCACTGAAGCTTTCTTT.

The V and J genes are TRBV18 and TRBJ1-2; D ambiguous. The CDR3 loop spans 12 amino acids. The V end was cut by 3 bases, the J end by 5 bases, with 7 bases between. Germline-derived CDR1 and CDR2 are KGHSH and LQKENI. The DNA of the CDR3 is TGTGCCAGCTCACCTGACGGGTATGGCTACACCTTC. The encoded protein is CASSPDGYGYTF.

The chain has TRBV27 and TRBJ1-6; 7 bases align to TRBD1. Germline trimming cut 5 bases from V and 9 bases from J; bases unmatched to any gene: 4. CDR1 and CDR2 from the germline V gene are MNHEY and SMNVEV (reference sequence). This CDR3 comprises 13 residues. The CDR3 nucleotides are TGTGCCAGCAGTGACAGGGTCAGTTCACCCCTCCACTTT. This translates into CASSDRVSSPLHF.

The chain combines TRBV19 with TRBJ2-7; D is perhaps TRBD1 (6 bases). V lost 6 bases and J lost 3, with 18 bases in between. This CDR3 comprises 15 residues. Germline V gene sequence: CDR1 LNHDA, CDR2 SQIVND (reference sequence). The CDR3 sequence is CASRETGTLFYEQYF. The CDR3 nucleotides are TGTGCCAGTAGAGAAACCGGGACACTTTTCTACGAGCAGTACTTC.

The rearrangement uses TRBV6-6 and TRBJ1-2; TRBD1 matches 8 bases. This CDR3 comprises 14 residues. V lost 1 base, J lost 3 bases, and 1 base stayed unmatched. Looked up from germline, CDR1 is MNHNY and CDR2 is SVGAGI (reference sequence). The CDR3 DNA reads TGTGCCAGCAGTTACTTACAGGGGGACTATGGCTACACCTTC. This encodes CASSYLQGDYGYTF.

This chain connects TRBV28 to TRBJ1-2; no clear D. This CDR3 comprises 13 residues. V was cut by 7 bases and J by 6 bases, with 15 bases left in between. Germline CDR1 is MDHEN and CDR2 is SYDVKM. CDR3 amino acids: CASTLSLVDGYTF. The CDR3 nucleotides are TGTGCCAGCACCCTTTCGTTAGTGGATGGCTACACCTTC.

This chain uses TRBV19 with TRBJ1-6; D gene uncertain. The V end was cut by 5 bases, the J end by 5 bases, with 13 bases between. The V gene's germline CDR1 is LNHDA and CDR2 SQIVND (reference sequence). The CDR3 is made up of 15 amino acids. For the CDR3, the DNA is TGTGCCAGTAGTGAGAGGGTCTTGGATAATTCACCCCTCCACTTT. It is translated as CASSERVLDNSPLHF.

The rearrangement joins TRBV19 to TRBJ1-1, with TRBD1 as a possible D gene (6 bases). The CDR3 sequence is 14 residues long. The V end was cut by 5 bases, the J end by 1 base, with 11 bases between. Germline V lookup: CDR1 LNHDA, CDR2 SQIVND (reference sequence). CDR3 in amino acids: CASSFVGGNTEAFF. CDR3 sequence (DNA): TGTGCCAGTAGTTTCGTAGGGGGGAACACTGAAGCTTTCTTT.

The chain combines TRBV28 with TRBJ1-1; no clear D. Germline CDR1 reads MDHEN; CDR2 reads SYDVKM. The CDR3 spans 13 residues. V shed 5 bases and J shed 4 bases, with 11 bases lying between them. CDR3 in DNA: TGTGCCAGCAGTCGGGGAGGAGGCACTGAAGCTTTCTTT. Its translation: CASSRGGGTEAFF.

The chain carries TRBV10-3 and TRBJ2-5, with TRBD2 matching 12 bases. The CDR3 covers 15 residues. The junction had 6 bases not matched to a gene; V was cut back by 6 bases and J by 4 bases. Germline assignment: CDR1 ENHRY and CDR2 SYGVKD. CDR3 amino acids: CAIRPSGGATETQYF. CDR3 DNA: TGTGCCATCAGGCCTAGCGGGGGGGCCACAGAGACCCAGTACTTC.

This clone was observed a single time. CDR3 sequence (DNA): TGTGCCAGCAGTCCGAGTGGGAGCCTGGGGGGCTACACCTTC. As protein: CASSPSGSLGGYTF. The genes are TRBV2 and TRBJ1-2, with D uncertain. Per germline, CDR1 SNHLY and CDR2 FYNNEI. V lost 5 bases and J lost 8, with 18 bases in between. The CDR3 spans 14 residues.

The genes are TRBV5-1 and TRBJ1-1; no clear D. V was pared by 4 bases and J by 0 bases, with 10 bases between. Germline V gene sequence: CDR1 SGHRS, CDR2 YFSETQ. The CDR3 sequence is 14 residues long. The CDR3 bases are TGCGCCAGCAGCCCCGGCGGCTTGAACACTGAAGCTTTCTTT. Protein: CASSPGGLNTEAFF. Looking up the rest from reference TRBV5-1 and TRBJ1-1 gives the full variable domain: KAGVTQTPRYLIKTRGQQVTLSCSPISGHRSVSWYQQTPGQGLQFLFEYFSETQRNKGNFPGRFSGRQFSNSRSEMNVSTLELGDSALYLCASSPGGLNTEAFFGQGTRLTVV.

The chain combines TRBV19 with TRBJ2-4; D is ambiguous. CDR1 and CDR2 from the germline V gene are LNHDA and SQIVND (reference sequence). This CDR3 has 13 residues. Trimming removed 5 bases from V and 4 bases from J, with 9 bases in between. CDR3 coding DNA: TGTGCCAGTAGTCTCGAGCAGAAAAACATTCAGTACTTC. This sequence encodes CASSLEQKNIQYF. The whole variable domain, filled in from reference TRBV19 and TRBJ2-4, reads DGGITQSPKYLFRKEGQNVTLSCEQNLNHDAMYWYRQDPGQGLRLIYYSQIVNDFQKGDIAEGYSVSREKKESFPLTVTSAQKNPTAFYLCASSLEQKNIQYFGAGTRLSVL.

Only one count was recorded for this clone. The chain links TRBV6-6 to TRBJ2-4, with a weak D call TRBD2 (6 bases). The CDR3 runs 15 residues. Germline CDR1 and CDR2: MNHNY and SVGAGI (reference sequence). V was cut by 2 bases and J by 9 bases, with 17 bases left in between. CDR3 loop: CASSYRASIGGIQYF. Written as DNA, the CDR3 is TGTGCCAGCAGTTACCGCGCCTCGATCGGGGGCATTCAGTACTTC.

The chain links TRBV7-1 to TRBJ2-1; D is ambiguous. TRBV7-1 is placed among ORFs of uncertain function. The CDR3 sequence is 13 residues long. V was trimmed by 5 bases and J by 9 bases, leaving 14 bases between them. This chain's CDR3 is CASSRLNKFEQFF. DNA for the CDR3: TGTGCCAGCAGCCGACTCAATAAATTTGAGCAGTTCTTC.

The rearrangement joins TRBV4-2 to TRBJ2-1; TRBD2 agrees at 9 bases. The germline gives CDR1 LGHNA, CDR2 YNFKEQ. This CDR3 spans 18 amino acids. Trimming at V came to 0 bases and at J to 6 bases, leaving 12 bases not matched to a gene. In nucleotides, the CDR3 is TGTGCCAGCAGCCAAGAAGCAAGCGGCGGGGGGGGCAGCAATGAGCAGTTCTTC. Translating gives CASSQEASGGGGSNEQFF.

This CDR3 is CASSQDRPIELNQPQHF. The CDR3 DNA reads TGCGCCAGCAGCCAAGACCGCCCAATCGAGCTTAATCAGCCCCAGCATTTT. The chain combines TRBV4-3 with TRBJ1-5; D not resolved. V lost 0 bases and J lost 4, with 16 bases in between. The length of the CDR3 is 17 residues. Germline CDR1 is LGHNA and CDR2 is YSLEER.

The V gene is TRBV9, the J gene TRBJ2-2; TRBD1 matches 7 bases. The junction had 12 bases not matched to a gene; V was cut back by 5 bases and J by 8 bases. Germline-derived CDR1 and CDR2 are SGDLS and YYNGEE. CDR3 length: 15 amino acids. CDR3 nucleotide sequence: TGTGCCAGCAGTCAACAGGGGCTATCTCCGGGGGAGCTGTTTTTT. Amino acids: CASSQQGLSPGELFF.

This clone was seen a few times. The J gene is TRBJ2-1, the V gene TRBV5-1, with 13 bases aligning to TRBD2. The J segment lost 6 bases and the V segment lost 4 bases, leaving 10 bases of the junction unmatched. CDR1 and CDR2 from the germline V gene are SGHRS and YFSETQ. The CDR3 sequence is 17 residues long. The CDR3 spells CASSITSGGAFSNEQFF. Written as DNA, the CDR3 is TGCGCCAGCAGCATAACTAGCGGGGGGGCCTTTAGCAATGAGCAGTTCTTC.

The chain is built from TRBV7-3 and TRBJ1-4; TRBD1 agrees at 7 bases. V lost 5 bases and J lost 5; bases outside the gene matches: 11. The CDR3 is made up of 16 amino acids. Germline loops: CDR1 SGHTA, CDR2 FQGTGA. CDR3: CASSNFRQGGNEKLFF. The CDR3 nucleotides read TGTGCCAGCAGCAACTTTAGACAGGGCGGAAATGAAAAACTGTTTTTT.

The CDR3 here is CASRGQGLYEQYF. CDR3 DNA sequence: TGTGCCAGCAGGGGACAGGGGTTGTACGAGCAGTACTTC. The chain has TRBV25-1 and TRBJ2-7, with TRBD1 identical over 10 bases. Germline CDR1 reads MGHDK; CDR2 reads SYGVNS. This CDR3 is built from 13 residues. Germline trimming cut 6 bases from V and 4 bases from J; bases unmatched to any gene: 3.